This T cell receptor beta chain was recorded in a study of metastatic and nonmetastatic thyroid tumors. Study-level information: The study looked at repertoires side by side in blood and in tumor or nodule tissue from malignant and benign thyroid patients.

TCRdb re-called the PCR reads via MiXCR. The sample has about 41,000 clones, approximately 28% seen once. This CDR3 comprises 15 residues. V gave up 6 bases and J gave up 2 bases; unmatched junction bases: 9. Germline V gene sequence: CDR1 DFQATT, CDR2 SNEGSKA (reference sequence). All patients reached thyroid surgery having received no treatment beforehand. This clonotype was sampled from a male donor with papillary thyroid cancer or a benign thyroid nodule (not recorded which). Some clones in this sample may be carry-over from other donors' samples. The chain links TRBV20-1 to TRBJ2-7, with 11 bases fitting TRBD1. The specimen was blood. In DNA, the CDR3 is TGCAGTGCCCCCGGACAGGGGGCCTTCGCCTACGAGCAGTACTTC. Encoded protein: CSAPGQGAFAYEQYF.